This is a list of T cell receptor beta chains from one sample in a study of beta chain features in type 1 diabetes. Produced via immunoSEQ multiplex PCR; TCRdb's table is partial and in-frame only. Counted here are 50,000 or so clones, around 45% occurring once; the ten biggest clones make up more than 0.1%. Sample: stem cell memory CD4+ T cells from blood. These receptors were obtained from a man aged 30-40 years with type 1 diabetes. CDR3s include the opening cysteine and the closing phenylalanine or tryptophan. A D gene is named only where the DNA matches it firmly. For some rows the clone size is stated as once, few or many, or as a class when expanded; others skip it.

J: TRBJ2-6; length: 16; size: NA; V: TRBV27; D: TRBD2; DNA: TGTGCCAGCAGTTTAAAGCGGGGCGCTGGGGCCAACGTCCTGACTTTC; CDR3: CASSLKRGAGANVLTF
J: TRBJ1-2; length: 16; size: few; V: TRBV6-5; D: TRBD1; DNA: TGTGCCAGCAGTTACTCGACGGTGGGACAGGGGTATGGCTACACCTTC; CDR3: CASSYSTVGQGYGYTF
J: TRBJ2-7; length: 15; size: NA; V: TRBV27; D: TRBD2; DNA: TGTGCCAGCAGCGCCCTGGGACTAGCCCCATACGAGCAGTACTTC; CDR3: CASSALGLAPYEQYF
J: TRBJ1-3; length: 16; size: NA; V: TRBV9; D: NA; DNA: TGTGCCAGCAGCGTAGGTGGGGGGGCGAGTGGAAACACCATATATTTT; CDR3: CASSVGGGASGNTIYF
J: TRBJ2-5; length: 13; size: NA; V: TRBV10-3; D: TRBD1; DNA: TGTGCCATCAAAAGGGACAGGGGAGAGACCCAGTACTTC; CDR3: CAIKRDRGETQYF
J: TRBJ2-2; length: 12; size: NA; V: TRBV7-9; D: NA; DNA: TGTGCCAGCAGCTTTAGTATCGGGGAGCTGTTTTTT; CDR3: CASSFSIGELFF
J: TRBJ2-1; length: 16; size: NA; V: TRBV11-2; D: TRBD2; DNA: TGTGCCAGCAGCCTCACTAGCGGGGGAGGGTTCGATGAGCAGTTCTTC; CDR3: CASSLTSGGGFDEQFF
J: TRBJ2-1; length: 13; size: few; V: TRBV2; D: NA; DNA: TGTGCCAGCAAGCGGGCCCAGACCGGTGAGCAGTTCTTC; CDR3: CASKRAQTGEQFF
J: TRBJ2-5; length: 15; size: NA; V: TRBV11-2; D: TRBD2; DNA: TGTGCCAGCAGCCCCGGGCTAGCGGGACAAGAGACCCAGTACTTC; CDR3: CASSPGLAGQETQYF
J: TRBJ1-5; length: 14; size: NA; V: TRBV2; D: NA; DNA: TGTGCCAGCAGCCTTGACAGGTCTTTTCAGCCCCAGCATTTT; CDR3: CASSLDRSFQPQHF
J: TRBJ2-1; length: 14; size: NA; V: TRBV10-3; D: TRBD2; DNA: TGTGCCATCAAAGGGACTAGCGGATACAATGAGCAGTTCTTC; CDR3: CAIKGTSGYNEQFF
J: TRBJ1-5; length: 13; size: NA; V: TRBV5-6; D: NA; DNA: TGTGCCAGCAGCTTACAGCTGAATCAGCCCCAGCATTTT; CDR3: CASSLQLNQPQHF
J: TRBJ2-1; length: 16; size: NA; V: TRBV4-2; D: NA; DNA: TGTGCCAGCAGCCAAGAGCTGGACAGATCCTACAATGAGCAGTTCTTC; CDR3: CASSQELDRSYNEQFF
J: TRBJ2-3; length: 15; size: NA; V: TRBV4-2; D: TRBD2; DNA: TGTGCCAGCAGCCAAGTGACTAGCGGTACAGATACGCAGTATTTT; CDR3: CASSQVTSGTDTQYF
J: TRBJ2-2; length: 12; size: NA; V: TRBV6-5; D: NA; DNA: TGTGCCAGCAGTCGGCAGGGGGGGGAGCTGTTTTTT; CDR3: CASSRQGGELFF
J: TRBJ2-1; length: 16; size: NA; V: TRBV9; D: TRBD2; DNA: TGTGCCAGCAGCGTAACCGGGACTAGCAGCTACAATGAGCAGTTCTTC; CDR3: CASSVTGTSSYNEQFF
J: TRBJ2-5; length: 16; size: few; V: TRBV5-6; D: NA; DNA: TGTGCCAGCAGCTCCGGACAGAAATGGTACCAAGAGACCCAGTACTTC; CDR3: CASSSGQKWYQETQYF
J: TRBJ2-2; length: 15; size: once; V: TRBV5-1; D: NA; DNA: TGCGCCAGCAGCTTGTTGGCAGGGGAAACCGGGGAGCTGTTTTTT; CDR3: CASSLLAGETGELFF
J: TRBJ2-5; length: 13; size: NA; V: TRBV5-1; D: NA; DNA: TGCGCCAGCACAAACCAGGGGACAGAGACCCAGTACTTC; CDR3: CASTNQGTETQYF
J: TRBJ1-2; length: 14; size: NA; V: TRBV7-2; D: NA; DNA: TGTGCCAGCAGCCCAGGGATGCGCCGTTATGGCTACACCTTC; CDR3: CASSPGMRRYGYTF
J: TRBJ1-5; length: 16; size: NA; V: TRBV18; D: TRBD1; DNA: TGTGCCAGCTCACCTCGTGCAGGGGGCGCTTATCAGCCCCAGCATTTT; CDR3: CASSPRAGGAYQPQHF
J: TRBJ2-1; length: 13; size: once; V: TRBV18; D: TRBD2; DNA: TGTGCCAGCTCACAGCGGGATCACAATGAGCAGTTCTTC; CDR3: CASSQRDHNEQFF
J: TRBJ2-2; length: 16; size: few; V: TRBV6-1; D: TRBD1; DNA: TGTGCCAGCAGTGCTTTGACAGGGCTCAGGACCGGGGAGCTGTTTTTT; CDR3: CASSALTGLRTGELFF
J: TRBJ2-5; length: 15; size: few; V: TRBV4-1; D: TRBD1; DNA: TGCGCCAGCAGCCAAAAATGGGACAGCCAAGAGACCCAGTACTTC; CDR3: CASSQKWDSQETQYF
J: TRBJ2-7; length: 15; size: few; V: TRBV27; D: NA; DNA: TGTGCCAGCAGTTTAGTGGCAGGGTCGTCCTACGAGCAGTACTTC; CDR3: CASSLVAGSSYEQYF
J: TRBJ2-1; length: 17; size: NA; V: TRBV19; D: TRBD1; DNA: TGTGCCAGTAGTATCAACAGGGGAGCATTTAGGCAAAATGAGCAGTTCTTC; CDR3: CASSINRGAFRQNEQFF
J: TRBJ2-1; length: 13; size: NA; V: TRBV5-1; D: NA; DNA: TGCGCCAGCAGCTTCGGGAGTATCGCCGAGCAGTTCTTC; CDR3: CASSFGSIAEQFF
J: TRBJ2-5; length: 11; size: NA; V: TRBV7-9; D: NA; DNA: TGTGCCAGCAGCTTTGGGGGAGGCCAGTACTTC; CDR3: CASSFGGGQYF